This T cell receptor beta chain is drawn from a study of T cell responses to AZD1222 COVID-19 vaccine. The wider study: Pooling covered second doses at about 4 or about 12 weeks. Study observations and caveats: Among those given AZD1222, only five or six were seropositive at baseline. The span of vaccine-associated CD4 TCRs extended across spike, with dominance at 160-218 and 743-854. Once two AZD1222 doses were given, Spike-specific TCR breadth and depth went up.

The data were produced by immunoSEQ multiplex PCR, yet TCRdb's version contains in-frame clones alone and is incomplete. The sample lists around 120,000 clones; 85% to 95% were seen once. Germline CDR1 is MNHEY and CDR2 is SMNVEV (reference sequence). The CDR3 is 12 amino acids. With 6 bases removed from V and 4 bases from J, the gap between germline ends came to 7 bases. In regard to this clone: The antigen remains unidentified.

The specimen comprised peripheral blood, sampled on day 0 of AZD1222 vaccination. The V and J genes are TRBV27 and TRBJ1-5; D unresolved. The receptor was isolated from an adult in good health. CDR3 in amino acids: CASRSLNQPQHF. DNA for the CDR3: TGTGCCAGCAGAAGTTTGAATCAGCCCCAGCATTTT.